The subject of this entry is one TCR beta chain. The target antigen is unknown. CDR3 length: 17 amino acids. This sample is part of a study of Ad26.COV2.S vaccination and SARS-CoV-2 variants. Background on the study: Administration of Ad26.COV2.S was intramuscular, either once or twice 56 days apart.

The sample's treatment: roughly 19 received Ad26.COV2.S at low or high dose, single or two shots; about 5 received placebo; per-sample allocation not given. Sample collection was performed on day 63 after the first vaccine or placebo injection. Study-wide results and caveats: Substantial breadth was reportedly displayed by spike-specific CD8+ and CD4+ T cell responses after vaccination. Analyses of TCR breadth and depth may have underestimated total T cell responses.

This table comes from immunoSEQ multiplex PCR, and its TCRdb copy is limited to in-frame clones, with some not included. The table has about 320,000 clones, about 86% seen once. The chain joins TRBV21-1 to TRBJ2-5; TRBD2, the D gene given by the table, was not confirmed from the DNA. TRBV21-1 is classified as a pseudogene. The receptor comes from a person aged 18 to 65 who received the Ad26.COV2.S COVID-19 vaccine or a placebo. This sample comprised peripheral blood, obtained in a trial of Ad26.COV2.S vaccine versus placebo. CDR3 sequence (DNA): TGTGCCAGCAGCAAAGGGTTTAGGGAGTGGCTCCAAGAGACCCAGTACTTC. It codes for CASSKGFREWLQETQYF.